This TCR beta chain was sequenced during a study of T cell changes during pregnancy in multiple sclerosis. CDR1 GTSNPN and CDR2 SVGIG come from the germline V gene (reference sequence). V was clipped by 5 bases and J by 1 base, with 17 bases between them. This CDR3 contains 15 residues. The table came from immunoSEQ multiplex PCR; TCRdb's copy has only in-frame clones and leaves some out. The sample includes around 130,000 clones, 90% to 95% of them seen just once. The V call is TRBV30, the J call TRBJ1-2; D not certain. Specimen: peripheral blood, collected before pregnancy. This TCR derives from a female donor with multiple sclerosis, enrolled in a pregnancy study. CDR3 sequence: CAWGPGQTLNYGYTF. The CDR3, as DNA: TGTGCCTGGGGGCCTGGGCAGACCCTTAACTATGGCTACACCTTC.